This TCR beta chain was sequenced for a study of T cells in localized non-small cell lung cancer. Study-level results: A raised T cell density in blood coincided with lengthier overall survival.

Repertoires were generated with immunoSEQ multiplex PCR, while TCRdb's copy carries only in-frame clones and drops some. The sample lists fewer than 100,000 clones, around 82% occurring once. Worth noting for this clone: Antigen specificity is unknown.

CDR3 length equals 11 residues. Looked up from germline, CDR1 is MDHEN and CDR2 is SYDVKM. Trimming took 7 bases from V and 9 from J, leaving 10 bases between them. The material sequenced was peripheral blood, taken before any cancer treatment. This clonotype was sampled from a female donor of 60 years or more with stage I lung adenocarcinoma. The genes are TRBV28 and TRBJ2-1; D uncertain. CDR3 sequence reads: CASKSVVEQFF. The CDR3 coding sequence is TGTGCCAGCAAGAGTGTGGTTGAGCAGTTCTTC. The whole variable domain, filled in from reference TRBV28 and TRBJ2-1, reads DVKVTQSSRYLVKRTGEKVFLECVQDMDHENMFWYRQDPGLGLRLIYFSYDVKMKEKGDIPEGYSVSREKKERFSLILESASTNQTSMYLCASKSVVEQFFGPGTRLTVL.